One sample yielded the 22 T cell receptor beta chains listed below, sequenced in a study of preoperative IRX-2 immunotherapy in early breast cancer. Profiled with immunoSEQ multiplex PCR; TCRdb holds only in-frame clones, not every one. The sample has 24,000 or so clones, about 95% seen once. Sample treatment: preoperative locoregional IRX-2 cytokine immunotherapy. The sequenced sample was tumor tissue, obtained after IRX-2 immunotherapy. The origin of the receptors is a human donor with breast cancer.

The CDR3 protein is CASMTSGEQYF. The CDR3 nucleotides read TGTGCCAGTATGACCTCGGGGGAGCAGTACTTC. The genes are TRBV19 and TRBJ2-7, with D perhaps matching TRBD2 (5 bases). Trimming left V 7 bases short and J 7 bases short, with 11 bases between. From germline, CDR1 is LNHDA and CDR2 SQIVND (reference sequence). The length of the CDR3 is 11 residues.

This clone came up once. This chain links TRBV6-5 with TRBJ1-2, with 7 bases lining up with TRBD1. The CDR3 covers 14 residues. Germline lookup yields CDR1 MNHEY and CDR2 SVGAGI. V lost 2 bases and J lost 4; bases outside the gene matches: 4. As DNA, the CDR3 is TGTGCCAGCAGTTACCTGGACAGGTCCTATGGCTACACCTTC. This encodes CASSYLDRSYGYTF.

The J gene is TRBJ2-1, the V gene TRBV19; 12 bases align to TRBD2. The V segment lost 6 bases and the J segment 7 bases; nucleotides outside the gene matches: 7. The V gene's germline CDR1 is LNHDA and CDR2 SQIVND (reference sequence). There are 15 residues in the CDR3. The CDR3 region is CASSIGLAGINEQFF. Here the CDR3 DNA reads TGTGCCAGTAGCATCGGACTAGCGGGAATAAATGAGCAGTTCTTC.

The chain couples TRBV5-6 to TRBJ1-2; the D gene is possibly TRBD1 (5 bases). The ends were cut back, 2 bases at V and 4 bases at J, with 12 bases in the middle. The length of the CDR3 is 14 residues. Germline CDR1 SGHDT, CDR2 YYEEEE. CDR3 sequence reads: CASSFMDTFYGYTF. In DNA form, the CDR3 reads TGTGCCAGCAGCTTCATGGACACCTTCTATGGCTACACCTTC.

CDR3 residues: CASRTRGGDQPQHF. The CDR3 bases are TGTGCCAGCAGGACCCGGGGAGGGGATCAGCCCCAGCATTTT. J is TRBJ1-5 and V is TRBV27, with a weak D call TRBD1 (5 bases). Trimming pared 6 bases from V and 5 bases from J, leaving 14 bases between. The CDR3 runs 14 residues. Germline loops: CDR1 MNHEY, CDR2 SMNVEV (reference sequence).

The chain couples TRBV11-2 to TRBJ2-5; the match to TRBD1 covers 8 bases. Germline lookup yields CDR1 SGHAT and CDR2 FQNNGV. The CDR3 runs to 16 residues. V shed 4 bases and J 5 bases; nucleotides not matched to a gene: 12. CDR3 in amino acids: CASSSVTGGTKETQYF. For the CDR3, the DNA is TGTGCCAGCAGCTCAGTTACAGGGGGTACGAAGGAGACCCAGTACTTC. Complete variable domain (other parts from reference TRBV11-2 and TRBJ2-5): EAGVAQSPRYKIIEKRQSVAFWCNPISGHATLYWYQQILGQGPKLLIQFQNNGVVDDSQLPKDRFSAERLKGVDSTLKIQPAKLEDSAVYLCASSSVTGGTKETQYFGPGTRLLVL.

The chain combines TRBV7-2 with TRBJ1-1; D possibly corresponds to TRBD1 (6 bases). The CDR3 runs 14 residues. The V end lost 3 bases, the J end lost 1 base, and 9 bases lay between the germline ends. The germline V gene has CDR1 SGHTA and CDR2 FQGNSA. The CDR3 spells CASSFRRGNTEAFF. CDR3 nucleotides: TGTGCCAGCAGCTTCCGCAGGGGGAACACTGAAGCTTTCTTT.

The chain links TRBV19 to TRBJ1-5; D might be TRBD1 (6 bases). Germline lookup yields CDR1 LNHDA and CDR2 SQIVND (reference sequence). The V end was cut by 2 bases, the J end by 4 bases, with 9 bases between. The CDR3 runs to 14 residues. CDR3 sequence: CASSIRGTNQPQHF. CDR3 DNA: TGTGCCAGTAGTATAAGGGGGACGAATCAGCCCCAGCATTTT.

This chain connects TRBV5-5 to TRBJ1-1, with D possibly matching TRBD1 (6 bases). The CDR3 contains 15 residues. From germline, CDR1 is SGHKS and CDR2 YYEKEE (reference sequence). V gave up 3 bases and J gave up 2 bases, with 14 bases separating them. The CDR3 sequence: CASSSPDRLNTEAFF. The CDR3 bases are TGTGCCAGCAGCTCTCCGGACAGACTAAACACTGAAGCTTTCTTT. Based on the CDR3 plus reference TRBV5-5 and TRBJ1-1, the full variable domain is DAGVTQSPTHLIKTRGQQVTLRCSPISGHKSVSWYQQVLGQGPQFIFQYYEKEERGRGNFPDRFSARQFPNYSSELNVNALLLGDSALYLCASSSPDRLNTEAFFGQGTRLTVV.

CDR3 coding DNA: TGTGCCAGTAGTATAGGCCATGGACGGAACTATGGCTACACCTTC. Translation: CASSIGHGRNYGYTF. This chain links TRBV19 with TRBJ1-2; D unclear. Deletions cut 1 base from V and 2 bases from J, with 11 bases between. CDR3 length: 15 residues. Germline CDR1 reads LNHDA; CDR2 reads SQIVND (reference sequence).

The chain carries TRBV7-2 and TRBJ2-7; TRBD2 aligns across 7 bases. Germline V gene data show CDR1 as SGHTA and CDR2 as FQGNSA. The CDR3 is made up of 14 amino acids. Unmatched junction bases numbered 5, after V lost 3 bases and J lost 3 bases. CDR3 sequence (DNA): TGTGCCAGCAGCTTTATGGGGGAGGGCTACGAGCAGTACTTC. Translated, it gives CASSFMGEGYEQYF.

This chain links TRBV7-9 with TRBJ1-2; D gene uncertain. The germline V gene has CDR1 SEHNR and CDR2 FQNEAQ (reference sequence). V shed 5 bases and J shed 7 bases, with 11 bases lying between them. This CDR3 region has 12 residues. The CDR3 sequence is CASSEGLGGYTF. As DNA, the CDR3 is TGTGCCAGCAGCGAGGGTTTAGGTGGCTACACCTTC.

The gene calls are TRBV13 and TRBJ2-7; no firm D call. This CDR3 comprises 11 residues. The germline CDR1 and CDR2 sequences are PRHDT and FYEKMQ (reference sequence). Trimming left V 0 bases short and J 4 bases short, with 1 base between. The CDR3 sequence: CASSLGYEQYF. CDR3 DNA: TGTGCCAGCAGCTTAGGGTACGAGCAGTACTTC.

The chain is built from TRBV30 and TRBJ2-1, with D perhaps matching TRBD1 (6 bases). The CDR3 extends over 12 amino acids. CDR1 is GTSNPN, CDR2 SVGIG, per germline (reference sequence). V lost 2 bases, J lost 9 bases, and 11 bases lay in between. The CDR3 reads CAWSLQGIEQFF. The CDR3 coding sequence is TGTGCCTGGAGTCTACAGGGAATTGAGCAGTTCTTC.

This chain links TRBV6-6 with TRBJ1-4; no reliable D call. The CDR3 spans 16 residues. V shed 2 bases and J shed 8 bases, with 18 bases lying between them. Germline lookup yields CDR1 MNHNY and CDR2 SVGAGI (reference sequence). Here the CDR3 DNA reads TGTGCCAGCAGTTACCCCAAGGACGGAATTTTCGAAAAACTGTTTTTT. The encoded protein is CASSYPKDGIFEKLFF.

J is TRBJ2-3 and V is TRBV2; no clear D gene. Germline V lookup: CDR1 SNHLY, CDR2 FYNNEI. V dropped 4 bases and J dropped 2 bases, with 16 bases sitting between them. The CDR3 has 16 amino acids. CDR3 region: CASSGWQEFYTDTQYF. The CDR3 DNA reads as TGTGCCAGCAGTGGGTGGCAGGAGTTTTACACAGATACGCAGTATTTT.

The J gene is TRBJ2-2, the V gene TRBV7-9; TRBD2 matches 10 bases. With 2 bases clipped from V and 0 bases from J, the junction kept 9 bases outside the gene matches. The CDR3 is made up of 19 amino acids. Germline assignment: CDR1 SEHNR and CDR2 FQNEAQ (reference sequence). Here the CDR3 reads CASSLLQREGPSNTGELFF. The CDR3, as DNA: TGTGCCAGCAGCTTACTCCAGCGGGAGGGCCCATCGAACACCGGGGAGCTGTTTTTT.

Here the CDR3 DNA reads TGTGCCACACAAGCTACATACGACAGGGCGAATCAGCCCCAGCATTTT. It yields the protein CATQATYDRANQPQHF. J is TRBJ1-5 and V is TRBV10-3; TRBD1 agrees at 7 bases. The V gene's germline CDR1 is ENHRY and CDR2 SYGVKD. CDR3 length: 16 residues. J was trimmed by 4 bases and V by 10 bases; bases with no gene match: 16.

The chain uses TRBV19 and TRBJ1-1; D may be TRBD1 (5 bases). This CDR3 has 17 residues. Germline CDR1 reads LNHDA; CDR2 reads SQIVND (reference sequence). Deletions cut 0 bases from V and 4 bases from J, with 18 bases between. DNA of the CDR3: TGTGCCAGTAGTATAGATCTGGGCGAGGGGATGGGCACTGAAGCTTTCTTT. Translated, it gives CASSIDLGEGMGTEAFF.

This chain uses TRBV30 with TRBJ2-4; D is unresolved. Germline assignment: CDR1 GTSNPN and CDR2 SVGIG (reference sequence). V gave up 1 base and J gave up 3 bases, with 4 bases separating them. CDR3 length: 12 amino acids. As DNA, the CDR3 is TGTGCCTGGAGTGACAACAAAAACATTCAGTACTTC. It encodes CAWSDNKNIQYF.

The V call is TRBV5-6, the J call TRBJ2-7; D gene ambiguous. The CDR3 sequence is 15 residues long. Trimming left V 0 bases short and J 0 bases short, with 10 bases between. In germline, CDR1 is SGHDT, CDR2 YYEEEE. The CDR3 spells CASSLGRILSYEQYF. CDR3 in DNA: TGTGCCAGCAGCTTGGGGCGGATTCTCTCCTACGAGCAGTACTTC.

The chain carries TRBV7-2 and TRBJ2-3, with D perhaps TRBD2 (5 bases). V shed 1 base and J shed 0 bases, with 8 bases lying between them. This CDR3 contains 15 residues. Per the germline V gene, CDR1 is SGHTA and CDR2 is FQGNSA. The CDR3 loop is CASSLGLPSTDTQYF. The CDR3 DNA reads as TGTGCCAGCAGCTTAGGACTACCTAGCACAGATACGCAGTATTTT.